A selection of T cell receptor beta chains follows, all from one sample in a study of T cells in tuberculosis. TCRdb's table, derived via immunoSEQ multiplex PCR, lists solely in-frame clones and lacks some. The repertoire consists of some 90,000 clones, with roughly 91% occurring once and the leading ten covering under 2.5%. Specimen: CD1b-GMM tetramer-negative cells sorted from PBMCs. The receptors come from an adult woman with latent tuberculosis. The CDR3 runs from the conserved cysteine through the conserved F or W. A D gene is named only where the DNA matches it firmly. A clone size is listed for some rows: how often the clone was seen (once, few, many), or a class if it is expanded.

CDR3nt | CDR3aa | abundance | d_gene | j_gene | v_gene
TGTGCCAGCAGCCAAGGAGGGCTAGGGTCGTACCGGAGCACAGATACGCAGTATTTT | CASSQGGLGSYRSTDTQYF | NA | NA | TRBJ2-3 | TRBV14
TGTGCCGGTTCTGGCAGGGGTAATTCACCCCTCCACTTT | CAGSGRGNSPLHF | NA | NA | TRBJ1-6 | TRBV2
TGTGCCAGCAGCCAACACCGGGGGACAGGAGACTATGGCTACACCTTC | CASSQHRGTGDYGYTF | once | TRBD1 | TRBJ1-2 | TRBV11-2
TGTGCCATCAGTGGTGGACAGACTTATCAGCCCCAGCATTTT | CAISGGQTYQPQHF | few | NA | TRBJ1-5 | TRBV10-3
TGCGCCAGCAGCCAAGATAGGACTAGCCCCTCGATTGAGCAGTTCTTC | CASSQDRTSPSIEQFF | NA | TRBD2 | TRBJ2-1 | TRBV4-3
TGTGCCAGCAGCCGACTAGCGGCGAACACCGGGGAGCTGTTTTTT | CASSRLAANTGELFF | NA | TRBD2 | TRBJ2-2 | TRBV7-2
TGTGCCTGGAGTGTATGGGGCACGGCCTCTGGAAACACCATATATTTT | CAWSVWGTASGNTIYF | NA | NA | TRBJ1-3 | TRBV30
TGTGCCAGCAGTTTGAGTTGGACAGATACGCAGTATTTT | CASSLSWTDTQYF | NA | NA | TRBJ2-3 | TRBV27
TGTGCCAGCTCACGGACAGGGACGAACACCGGGGAGCTGTTTTTT | CASSRTGTNTGELFF | NA | TRBD1 | TRBJ2-2 | TRBV18
TGCGCCAGCAGCTTGGTCGGTAGCGGGGGGGCCGACGCCGGGGAGCTGTTTTTT | CASSLVGSGGADAGELFF | NA | TRBD2 | TRBJ2-2 | TRBV5-1
TGTGCCAGTAGTATAACCGATAGCGGGGGGGCCGGGGAGCTGTTTTTT | CASSITDSGGAGELFF | NA | TRBD2 | TRBJ2-2 | TRBV19
TGTGCCAGCGCGGGGGCGGGCACCGGGGAGCTGTTTTTT | CASAGAGTGELFF | few | NA | TRBJ2-2 | TRBV6-6
TGTGCCAGCAGTTACTCGATTGGGACAGGGAATGGCTACACCTTC | CASSYSIGTGNGYTF | NA | TRBD1 | TRBJ1-2 | TRBV6-5
TGTGCCAGCAGTTCCCCCGGGACAGGGGGCCGGGGCTACACCTTC | CASSSPGTGGRGYTF | NA | TRBD1 | TRBJ1-2 | TRBV28
TGTGCCAGCACTCCGGGACAGGGGGCAACCGGGGAGCTGTTTTTT | CASTPGQGATGELFF | NA | TRBD1 | TRBJ2-2 | TRBV28
TGCGCCAGCAGCCGTACGGGAACAGGGCAACCTAACACTGAAGCTTTCTTT | CASSRTGTGQPNTEAFF | NA | NA | TRBJ1-1 | TRBV5-1
TGTGCCAGCAGTAGAAGACAGGGGGCCTATGGCTACACCTTC | CASSRRQGAYGYTF | NA | TRBD1 | TRBJ1-2 | TRBV27
TGTGCCAGCAGTTCCCAACGGGGATACAATGAGCAGTTCTTC | CASSSQRGYNEQFF | NA | NA | TRBJ2-1 | TRBV27
TGTGCCAGCAGTACGACCGGGACAGGGGGCGAGCAGTACTTC | CASSTTGTGGEQYF | NA | TRBD1 | TRBJ2-7 | TRBV6-6
TGTGCCAGCAGCAGGGAACTAGCTCGCACAGATACGCAGTATTTT | CASSRELARTDTQYF | NA | NA | TRBJ2-3 | TRBV7-8
TGCGCCAGCAGCGCCGGCCAGGGAACTGCAACTAATGAAAAACTGTTTTTT | CASSAGQGTATNEKLFF | NA | NA | TRBJ1-4 | TRBV5-1
TGTGCCAGCAGCTCCAACAGGGGAAGGCTCGACTCCTATAATTCACCCCTCCACTTT | CASSSNRGRLDSYNSPLHF | NA | TRBD1 | TRBJ1-6 | TRBV7-3
TGTGCCACCAGCAGAGACTCCATCGGGGTGGGCGAGCAGTACTTC | CATSRDSIGVGEQYF | NA | NA | TRBJ2-7 | TRBV15
TGTGCCAGCGCTAGCGGGGAGGTATGGAATGAGCAGTTCTTC | CASASGEVWNEQFF | NA | TRBD2 | TRBJ2-1 | TRBV19
TGTGCCAGCAGTTACTTGGGGACTACCGATTACAATGAGCAGTTCTTC | CASSYLGTTDYNEQFF | NA | TRBD2 | TRBJ2-1 | TRBV6-6
TGTGCCAGCAGCCAAGATTTGGGAGGGAGCGTTCGCTACGAGCAGTACTTC | CASSQDLGGSVRYEQYF | once | TRBD2 | TRBJ2-7 | TRBV14
TGTGCCAGCAGCTCGGGGGGGGACGAGCAGTACTTC | CASSSGGDEQYF | NA | TRBD2 | TRBJ2-7 | TRBV7-9
TGCAGCGTTGGTCCCTCCTCTGGAAACACCATATATTTT | CSVGPSSGNTIYF | NA | NA | TRBJ1-3 | TRBV29-1
TGCGCCAGCAGCTTGTTGCAGGGGGTTAACTATGGCTACACCTTC | CASSLLQGVNYGYTF | NA | TRBD1 | TRBJ1-2 | TRBV5-1
TGTGCCAGCAGCTGGACAGGGCCGGATCAGCCCCAGCATTTT | CASSWTGPDQPQHF | NA | TRBD1 | TRBJ1-5 | TRBV6-5
TGTGCCAGCAGCTTAGGGGGGACAGGAGGATCCAAAAACATTCAGTACTTC | CASSLGGTGGSKNIQYF | NA | TRBD1 | TRBJ2-4 | TRBV7-9
TGTGCCAGCAGCCAAGAAGTTGGGCAAGCCTTCGCCCAGTACTTC | CASSQEVGQAFAQYF | NA | NA | TRBJ2-5 | TRBV4-2
TGCGCCAGCAGCCCGGGACAGGGCCCGGAGACCCAGTACTTC | CASSPGQGPETQYF | NA | TRBD1 | TRBJ2-5 | TRBV5-1
TGTGCCAGCAGCTCCGGGACAGCCCAAGAGACCCAGTACTTC | CASSSGTAQETQYF | NA | TRBD1 | TRBJ2-5 | TRBV7-8
TGTGCCAGCAGCTCGGCTCTAGGGACTAGCACAGATACGCAGTATTTT | CASSSALGTSTDTQYF | NA | NA | TRBJ2-3 | TRBV5-4
TGTGCCAGCAGCCAGGGACAGCCGTCTAACTATGGCTACACCTTC | CASSQGQPSNYGYTF | NA | TRBD1 | TRBJ1-2 | TRBV6-5
TGTGCCAGCGCAGGACAGGGGTCCGGGGAGCAGTACTTC | CASAGQGSGEQYF | NA | TRBD1 | TRBJ2-7 | TRBV19
TGTGCCAGTAGTAGCTCAGGGAGGACTGAAAAACTGTTTTTT | CASSSSGRTEKLFF | few | NA | TRBJ1-4 | TRBV19
TGTGCCAGCAGTCTTACTAGGGATACGCAGTATTTT | CASSLTRDTQYF | NA | NA | TRBJ2-3 | TRBV7-2
TGTGCCAGTAGTAGTTCAGGGGAGGGGGTTACTGAAGCTTTCTTT | CASSSSGEGVTEAFF | once | NA | TRBJ1-1 | TRBV19
TGTGCCAGCAGTTGGGTACAGATGAACACTGAAGCTTTCTTT | CASSWVQMNTEAFF | NA | NA | TRBJ1-1 | TRBV28
TGTGCCAGCAGCTTAGTGCGGGCCCTAAATTCAGGGGCCAACGTCCTGACTTTC | CASSLVRALNSGANVLTF | NA | NA | TRBJ2-6 | TRBV7-2
TGTGCCAGCAGCTCGACTAGTTACAATGAGCAGTTCTTC | CASSSTSYNEQFF | NA | NA | TRBJ2-1 | TRBV5-4
TGCGCCAGCAGCCAAGAAAGGACAGGGGGCGCATGGTGGTATGGCTACACCTTC | CASSQERTGGAWWYGYTF | NA | TRBD1 | TRBJ1-2 | TRBV4-1
TGTGCCAGCAGTTACTCAGACAGGTCACCCCTCCACTTT | CASSYSDRSPLHF | NA | NA | TRBJ1-6 | TRBV6-6
TGTGCCAGCAGTGAATCCCTCTCTGGGGCCAACGTCCTGACTTTC | CASSESLSGANVLTF | NA | NA | TRBJ2-6 | TRBV25-1